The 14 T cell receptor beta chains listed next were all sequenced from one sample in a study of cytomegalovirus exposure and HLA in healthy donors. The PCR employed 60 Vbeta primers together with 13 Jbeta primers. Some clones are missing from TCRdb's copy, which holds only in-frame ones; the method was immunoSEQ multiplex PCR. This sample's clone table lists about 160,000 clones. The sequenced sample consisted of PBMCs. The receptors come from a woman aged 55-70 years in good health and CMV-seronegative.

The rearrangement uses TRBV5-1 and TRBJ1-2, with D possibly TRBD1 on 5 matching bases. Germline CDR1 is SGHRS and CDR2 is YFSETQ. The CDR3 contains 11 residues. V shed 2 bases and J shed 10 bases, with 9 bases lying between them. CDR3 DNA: TGCGCCAGCAGCTTTCAGGGCGACTACACCTTC. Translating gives CASSFQGDYTF.

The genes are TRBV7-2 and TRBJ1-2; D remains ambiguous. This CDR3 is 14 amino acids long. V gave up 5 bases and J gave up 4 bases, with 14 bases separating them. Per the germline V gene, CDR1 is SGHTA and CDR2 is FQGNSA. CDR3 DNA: TGTGCCAGCAGCCCCAGTGCCGGGAGCTATGGCTACACCTTC. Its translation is CASSPSAGSYGYTF. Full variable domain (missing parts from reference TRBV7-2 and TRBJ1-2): GAGVSQSPSNKVTEKGKDVELRCDPISGHTALYWYRQSLGQGLEFLIYFQGNSAPDKSGLPSDRFSAERTGGSVSTLTIQRTQQEDSAVYLCASSPSAGSYGYTFGSGTRLTVV.

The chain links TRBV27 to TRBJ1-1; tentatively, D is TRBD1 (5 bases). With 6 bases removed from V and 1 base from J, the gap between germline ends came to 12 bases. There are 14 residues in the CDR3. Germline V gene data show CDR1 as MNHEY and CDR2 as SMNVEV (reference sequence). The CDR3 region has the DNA TGTGCCAGCAGCCCGGGGGGGTCGAACACTGAAGCTTTCTTT. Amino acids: CASSPGGSNTEAFF.

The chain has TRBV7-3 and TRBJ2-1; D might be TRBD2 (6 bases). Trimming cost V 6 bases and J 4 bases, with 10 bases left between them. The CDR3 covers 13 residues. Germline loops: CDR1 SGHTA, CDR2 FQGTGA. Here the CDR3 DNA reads TGTGCCAGCAGGAGGGACTCATACAATGAGCAGTTCTTC. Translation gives CASRRDSYNEQFF.

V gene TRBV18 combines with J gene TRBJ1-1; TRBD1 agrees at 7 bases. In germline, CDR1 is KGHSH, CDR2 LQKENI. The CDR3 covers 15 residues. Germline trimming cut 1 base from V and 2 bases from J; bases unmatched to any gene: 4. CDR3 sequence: CASSPRTGANTEAFF. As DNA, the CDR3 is TGTGCCAGCTCACCACGCACAGGGGCAAACACTGAAGCTTTCTTT. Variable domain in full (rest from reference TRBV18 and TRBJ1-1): NAGVMQNPRHLVRRRGQEARLRCSPMKGHSHVYWYRQLPEEGLKFMVYLQKENIIDESGMPKERFSAEFPKEGPSILRIQQVVRGDSAAYFCASSPRTGANTEAFFGQGTRLTVV.

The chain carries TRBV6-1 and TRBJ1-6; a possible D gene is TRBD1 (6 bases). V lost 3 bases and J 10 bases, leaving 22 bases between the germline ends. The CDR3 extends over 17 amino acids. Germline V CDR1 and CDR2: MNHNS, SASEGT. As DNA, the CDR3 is TGTGCCAGCAGTGATAATATCAGGGGAGATCTGGTCTCACCCCTCCACTTT. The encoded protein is CASSDNIRGDLVSPLHF.

This CDR3 is CAWGPGLAGRTDTQYF. The CDR3 DNA is TGTGCCTGGGGACCGGGACTAGCGGGAAGGACAGATACGCAGTATTTT. The V and J genes are TRBV30 and TRBJ2-3, with 13 bases identical to TRBD2. The length of the CDR3 is 16 residues. V trimming: 5 bases; J trimming: 3 bases; junction bases outside the gene matches: 8. Germline CDR1 and CDR2: GTSNPN and SVGIG (reference sequence).

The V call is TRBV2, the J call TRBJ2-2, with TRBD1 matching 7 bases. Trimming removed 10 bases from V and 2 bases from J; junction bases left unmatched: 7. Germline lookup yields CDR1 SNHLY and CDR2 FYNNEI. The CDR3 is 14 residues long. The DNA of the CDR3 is TGTGCCACAAGGGGACAGACAAACACCGGGGAGCTGTTTTTT. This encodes CATRGQTNTGELFF.

The CDR3 spells CAISKDISSYNEQFF. In nucleotides, the CDR3 is TGTGCCATCAGTAAGGACATTAGCTCCTACAATGAGCAGTTCTTC. This chain connects TRBV10-3 to TRBJ2-1; D possibly corresponds to TRBD1 (5 bases). V gave up 5 bases and J gave up 0 bases, with 11 bases separating them. This CDR3 spans 15 amino acids. Germline V gene data show CDR1 as ENHRY and CDR2 as SYGVKD.

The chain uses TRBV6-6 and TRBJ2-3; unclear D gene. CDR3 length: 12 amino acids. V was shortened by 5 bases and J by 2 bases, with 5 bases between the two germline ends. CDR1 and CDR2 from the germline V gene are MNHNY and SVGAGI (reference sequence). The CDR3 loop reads CASSEATDTQYF. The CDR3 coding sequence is TGTGCCAGCAGTGAGGCCACAGATACGCAGTATTTT.

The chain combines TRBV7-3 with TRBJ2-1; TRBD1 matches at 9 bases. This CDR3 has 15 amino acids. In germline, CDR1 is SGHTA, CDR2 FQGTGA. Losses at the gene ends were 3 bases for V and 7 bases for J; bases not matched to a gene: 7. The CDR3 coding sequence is TGTGCCAGCAGCTTTTTACAGGGGGCGTTAAATGAGCAGTTCTTC. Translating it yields CASSFLQGALNEQFF.

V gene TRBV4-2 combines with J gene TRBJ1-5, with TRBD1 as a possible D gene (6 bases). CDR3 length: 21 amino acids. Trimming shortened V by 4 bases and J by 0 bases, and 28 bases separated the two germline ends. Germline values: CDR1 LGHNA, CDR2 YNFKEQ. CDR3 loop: CASSPQLRGPSKGVSNQPQHF. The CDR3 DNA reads TGTGCCAGCAGCCCTCAGCTCAGGGGCCCTTCCAAGGGGGTTAGCAATCAGCCCCAGCATTTT.

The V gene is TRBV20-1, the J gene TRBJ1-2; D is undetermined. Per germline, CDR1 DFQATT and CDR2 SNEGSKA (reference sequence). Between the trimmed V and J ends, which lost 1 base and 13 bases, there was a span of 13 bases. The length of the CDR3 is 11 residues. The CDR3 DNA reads TGCAGTGCTAGAGCGGTGTGGACTTGCACCTTC. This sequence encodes CSARAVWTCTF.

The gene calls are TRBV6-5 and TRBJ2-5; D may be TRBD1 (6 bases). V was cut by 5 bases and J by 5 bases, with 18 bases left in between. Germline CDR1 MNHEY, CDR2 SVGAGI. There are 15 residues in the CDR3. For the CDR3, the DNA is TGTGCCAGCAGTCCACAACAGGGTTTATGGGAGACCCAGTACTTC. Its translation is CASSPQQGLWETQYF.